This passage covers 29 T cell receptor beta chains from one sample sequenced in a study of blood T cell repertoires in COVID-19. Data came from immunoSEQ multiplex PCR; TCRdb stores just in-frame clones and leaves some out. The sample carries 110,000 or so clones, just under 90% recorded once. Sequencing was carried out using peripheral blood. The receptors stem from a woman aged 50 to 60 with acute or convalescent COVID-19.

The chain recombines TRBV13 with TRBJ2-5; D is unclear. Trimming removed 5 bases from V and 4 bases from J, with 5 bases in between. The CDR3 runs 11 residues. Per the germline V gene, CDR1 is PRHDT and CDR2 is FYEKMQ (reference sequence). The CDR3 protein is CASSLRETQYF. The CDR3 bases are TGTGCCAGCAGCCTCAGAGAGACCCAGTACTTC.

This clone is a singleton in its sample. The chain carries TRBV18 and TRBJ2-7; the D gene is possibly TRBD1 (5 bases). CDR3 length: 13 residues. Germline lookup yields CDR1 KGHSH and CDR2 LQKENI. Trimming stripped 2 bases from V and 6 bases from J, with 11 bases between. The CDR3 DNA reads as TGTGCCAGCTCACCAAGACAGACGGGCGAGCAGTACTTC. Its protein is CASSPRQTGEQYF.

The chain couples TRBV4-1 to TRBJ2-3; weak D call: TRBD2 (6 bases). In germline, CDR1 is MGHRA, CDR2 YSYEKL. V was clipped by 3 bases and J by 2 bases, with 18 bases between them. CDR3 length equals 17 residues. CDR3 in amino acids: CASSQPTLRDSTDTQYF. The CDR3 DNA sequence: TGCGCCAGCAGCCAGCCCACCCTCCGGGACTCCACAGATACGCAGTATTTT.

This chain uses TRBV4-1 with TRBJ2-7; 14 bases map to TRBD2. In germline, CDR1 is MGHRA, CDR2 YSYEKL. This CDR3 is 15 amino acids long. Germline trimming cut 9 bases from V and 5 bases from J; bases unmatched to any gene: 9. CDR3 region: CASSGTSGRLDEQYF. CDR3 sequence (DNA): TGCGCCAGTAGCGGGACTAGCGGGAGACTGGACGAGCAGTACTTC.

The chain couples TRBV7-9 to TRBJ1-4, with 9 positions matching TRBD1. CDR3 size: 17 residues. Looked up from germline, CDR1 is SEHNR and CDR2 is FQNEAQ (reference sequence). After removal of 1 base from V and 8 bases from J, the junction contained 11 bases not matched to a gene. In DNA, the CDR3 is TGTGCCAGCAGCTTAGAAGGGACAGGGTGGCAAAAGGAAAAACTGTTTTTT. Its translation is CASSLEGTGWQKEKLFF.

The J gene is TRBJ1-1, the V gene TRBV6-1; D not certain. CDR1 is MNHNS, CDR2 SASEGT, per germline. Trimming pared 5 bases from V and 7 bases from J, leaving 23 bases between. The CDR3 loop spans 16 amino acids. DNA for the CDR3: TGTGCCAGCAGTAAAGTTCGTGGATTTAATACGGGTGAAGCTTTCTTT. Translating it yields CASSKVRGFNTGEAFF.

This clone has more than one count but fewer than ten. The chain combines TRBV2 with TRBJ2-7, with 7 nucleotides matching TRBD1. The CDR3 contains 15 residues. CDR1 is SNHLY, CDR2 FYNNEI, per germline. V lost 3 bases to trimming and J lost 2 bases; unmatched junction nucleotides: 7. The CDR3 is CASSDGTVSTYEQYF. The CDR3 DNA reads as TGTGCCAGCAGTGACGGGACAGTGAGTACCTACGAGCAGTACTTC.

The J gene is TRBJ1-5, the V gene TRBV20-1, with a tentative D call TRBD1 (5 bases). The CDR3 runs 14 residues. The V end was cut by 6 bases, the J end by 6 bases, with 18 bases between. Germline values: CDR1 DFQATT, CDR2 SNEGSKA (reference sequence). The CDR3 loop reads CSASGPGRSQPQHF. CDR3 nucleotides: TGCAGTGCCAGTGGCCCAGGGCGAAGTCAGCCCCAGCATTTT.

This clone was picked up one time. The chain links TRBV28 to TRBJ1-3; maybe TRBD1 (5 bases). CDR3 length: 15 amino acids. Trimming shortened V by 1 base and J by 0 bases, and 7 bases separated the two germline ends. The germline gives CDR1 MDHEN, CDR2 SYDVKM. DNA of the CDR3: TGTGCCAGCAGTTTATCACAGGACTCTGGAAACACCATATATTTT. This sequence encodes CASSLSQDSGNTIYF.

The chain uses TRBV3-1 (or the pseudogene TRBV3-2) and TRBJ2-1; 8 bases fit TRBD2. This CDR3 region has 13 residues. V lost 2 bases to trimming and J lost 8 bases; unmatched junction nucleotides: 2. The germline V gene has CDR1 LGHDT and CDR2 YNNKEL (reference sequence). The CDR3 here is CASSQLAGHEQFF. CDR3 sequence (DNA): TGTGCCAGCAGCCAACTAGCGGGCCATGAGCAGTTCTTC.

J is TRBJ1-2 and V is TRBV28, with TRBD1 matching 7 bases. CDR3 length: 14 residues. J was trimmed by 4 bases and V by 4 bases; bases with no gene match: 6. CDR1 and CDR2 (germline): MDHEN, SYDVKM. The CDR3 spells CASSSQGDGYGYTF. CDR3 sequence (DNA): TGTGCCAGCAGTTCTCAGGGGGATGGCTATGGCTACACCTTC.

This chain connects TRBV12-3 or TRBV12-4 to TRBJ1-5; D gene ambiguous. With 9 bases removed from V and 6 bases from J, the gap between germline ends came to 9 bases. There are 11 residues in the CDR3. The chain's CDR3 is CASGEGQPQHF. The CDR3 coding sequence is TGTGCCAGTGGGGAGGGTCAGCCCCAGCATTTT.

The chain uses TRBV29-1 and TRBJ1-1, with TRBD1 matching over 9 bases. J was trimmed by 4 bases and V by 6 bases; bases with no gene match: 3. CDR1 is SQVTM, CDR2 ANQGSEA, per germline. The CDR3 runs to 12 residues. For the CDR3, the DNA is TGCAGCGTCCACAGGGGGCGCACTGAAGCTTTCTTT. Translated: CSVHRGRTEAFF.

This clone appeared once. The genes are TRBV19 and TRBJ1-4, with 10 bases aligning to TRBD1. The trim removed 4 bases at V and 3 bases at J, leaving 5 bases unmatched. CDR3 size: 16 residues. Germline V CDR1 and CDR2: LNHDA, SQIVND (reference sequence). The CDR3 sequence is CASSKGQGMSNEKLFF. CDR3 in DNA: TGTGCCAGTAGTAAGGGACAGGGGATGTCTAATGAAAAACTGTTTTTT.

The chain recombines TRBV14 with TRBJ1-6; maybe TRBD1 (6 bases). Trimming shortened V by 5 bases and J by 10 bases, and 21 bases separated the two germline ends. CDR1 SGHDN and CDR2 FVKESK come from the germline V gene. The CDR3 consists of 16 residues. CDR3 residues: CASSTQGTLVRSPLHF. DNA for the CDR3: TGTGCCAGCAGCACCCAGGGGACCTTAGTCCGGTCACCCCTCCACTTT. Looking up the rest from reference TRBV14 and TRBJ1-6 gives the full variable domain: EAGVTQFPSHSVIEKGQTVTLRCDPISGHDNLYWYRRVMGKEIKFLLHFVKESKQDESGMPNNRFLAERTGGTYSTLKVQPAELEDSGVYFCASSTQGTLVRSPLHFGNGTRLTVT.

The CDR3 nucleotides read TGTGCCAGCAGCCAAGACGCTAGCGAGGAGACCCAGTACTTC. The encoded protein is CASSQDASEETQYF. The chain links TRBV3-1 (or the pseudogene TRBV3-2) to TRBJ2-5, with a possible D match to TRBD2 (6 bases). Trimming removed 0 bases at V and 5 bases at J, with 10 bases between. This CDR3 has 14 residues. Germline CDR1 and CDR2: LGHDT and YNNKEL (reference sequence).

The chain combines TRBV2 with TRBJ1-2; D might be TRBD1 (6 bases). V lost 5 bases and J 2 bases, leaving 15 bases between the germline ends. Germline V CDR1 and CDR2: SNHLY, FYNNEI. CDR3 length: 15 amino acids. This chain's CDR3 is CASSYRVSENYGYTF. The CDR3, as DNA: TGTGCCAGCAGTTACAGGGTTAGTGAGAACTATGGCTACACCTTC.

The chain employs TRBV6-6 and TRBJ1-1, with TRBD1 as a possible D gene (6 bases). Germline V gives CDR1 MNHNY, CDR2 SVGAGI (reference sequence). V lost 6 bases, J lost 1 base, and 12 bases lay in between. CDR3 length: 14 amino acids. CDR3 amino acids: CASSSTGWNTEAFF. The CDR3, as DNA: TGTGCCAGCAGCAGTACAGGGTGGAACACTGAAGCTTTCTTT.

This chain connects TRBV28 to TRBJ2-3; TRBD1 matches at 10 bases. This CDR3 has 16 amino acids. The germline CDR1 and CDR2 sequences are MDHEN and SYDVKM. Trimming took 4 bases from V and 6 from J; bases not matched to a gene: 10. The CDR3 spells CASSSSGTGERDTQYF. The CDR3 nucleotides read TGTGCCAGCAGTTCCTCCGGGACAGGGGAAAGGGATACGCAGTATTTT.

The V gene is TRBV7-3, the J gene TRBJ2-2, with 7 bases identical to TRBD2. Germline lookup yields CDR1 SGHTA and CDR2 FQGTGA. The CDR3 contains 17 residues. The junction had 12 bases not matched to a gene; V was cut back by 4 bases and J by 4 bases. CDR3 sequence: CASSSTGLEPGTGELFF. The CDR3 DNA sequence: TGTGCCAGCAGCTCGACCGGACTAGAGCCTGGCACCGGGGAGCTGTTTTTT.

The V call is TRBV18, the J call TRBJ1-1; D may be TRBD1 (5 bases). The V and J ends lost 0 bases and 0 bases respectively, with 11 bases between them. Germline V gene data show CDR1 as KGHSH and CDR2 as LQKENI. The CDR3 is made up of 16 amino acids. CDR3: CASSPPLGDLNTEAFF. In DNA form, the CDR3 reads TGTGCCAGCTCACCACCTTTAGGGGATCTGAACACTGAAGCTTTCTTT. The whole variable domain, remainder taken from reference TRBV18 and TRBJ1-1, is NAGVMQNPRHLVRRRGQEARLRCSPMKGHSHVYWYRQLPEEGLKFMVYLQKENIIDESGMPKERFSAEFPKEGPSILRIQQVVRGDSAAYFCASSPPLGDLNTEAFFGQGTRLTVV.

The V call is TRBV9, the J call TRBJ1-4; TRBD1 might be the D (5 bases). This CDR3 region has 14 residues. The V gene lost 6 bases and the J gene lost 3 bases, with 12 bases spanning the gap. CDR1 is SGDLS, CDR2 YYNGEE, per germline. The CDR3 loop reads CASNAGRANEKLFF. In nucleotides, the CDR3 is TGTGCCAGCAACGCAGGGCGCGCTAATGAAAAACTGTTTTTT.

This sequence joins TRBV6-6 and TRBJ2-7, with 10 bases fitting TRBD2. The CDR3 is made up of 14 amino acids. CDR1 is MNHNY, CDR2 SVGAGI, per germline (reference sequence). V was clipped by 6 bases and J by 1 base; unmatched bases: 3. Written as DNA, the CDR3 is TGTGCCAGCAGCAGGACTAGCGGTTCCTACGAGCAGTACTTC. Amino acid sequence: CASSRTSGSYEQYF.

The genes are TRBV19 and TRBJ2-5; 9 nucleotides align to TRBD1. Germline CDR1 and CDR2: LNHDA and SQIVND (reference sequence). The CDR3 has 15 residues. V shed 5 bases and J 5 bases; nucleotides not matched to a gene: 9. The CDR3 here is CASSGDRVSRETQYF. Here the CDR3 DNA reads TGTGCCAGTAGTGGGGACAGGGTTAGTAGGGAGACCCAGTACTTC.

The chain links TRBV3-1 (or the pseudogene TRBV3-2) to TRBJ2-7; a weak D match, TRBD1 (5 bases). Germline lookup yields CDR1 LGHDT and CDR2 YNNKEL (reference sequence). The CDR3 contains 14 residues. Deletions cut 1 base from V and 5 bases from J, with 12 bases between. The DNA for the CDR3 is TGTGCCAGCAGCCAAGGTCGCAGGGCCCACGAGCAGTACTTC. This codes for CASSQGRRAHEQYF.

DNA of the CDR3: TGCAGCGCAGGGACAGTGAACACTGAAGCTTTCTTT. It codes for CSAGTVNTEAFF. The chain carries TRBV29-1 and TRBJ1-1; TRBD1 aligns across 7 bases. Germline V gene sequence: CDR1 SQVTM, CDR2 ANQGSEA. The CDR3 length is 12 residues. Trimming took 7 bases from V and 0 from J; bases not matched to a gene: 2.

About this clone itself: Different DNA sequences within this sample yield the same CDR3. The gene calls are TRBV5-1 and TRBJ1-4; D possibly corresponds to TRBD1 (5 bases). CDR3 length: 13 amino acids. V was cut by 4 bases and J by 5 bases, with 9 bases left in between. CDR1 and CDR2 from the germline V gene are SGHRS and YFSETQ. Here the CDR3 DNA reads TGCGCCAGCAGCCCGGGGGGGAATGAAAAACTGTTTTTT. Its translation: CASSPGGNEKLFF. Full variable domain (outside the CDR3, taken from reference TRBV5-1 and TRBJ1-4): KAGVTQTPRYLIKTRGQQVTLSCSPISGHRSVSWYQQTPGQGLQFLFEYFSETQRNKGNFPGRFSGRQFSNSRSEMNVSTLELGDSALYLCASSPGGNEKLFFGSGTQLSVL.

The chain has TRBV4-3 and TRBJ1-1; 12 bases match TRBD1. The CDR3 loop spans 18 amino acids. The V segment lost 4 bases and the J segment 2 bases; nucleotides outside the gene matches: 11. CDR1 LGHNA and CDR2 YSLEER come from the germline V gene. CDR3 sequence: CASSPGTGGLKRNTEAFF. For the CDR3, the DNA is TGCGCCAGCAGCCCCGGGACAGGGGGCCTAAAGAGAAACACTGAAGCTTTCTTT.

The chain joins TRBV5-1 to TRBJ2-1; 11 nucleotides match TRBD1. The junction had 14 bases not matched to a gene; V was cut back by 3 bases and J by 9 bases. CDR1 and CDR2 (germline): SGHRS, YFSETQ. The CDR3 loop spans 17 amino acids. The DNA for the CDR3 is TGCGCCAGCAGCTCGATACCAGCGGACAGGGGGCTCGGTGAGCAGTTCTTC. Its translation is CASSSIPADRGLGEQFF. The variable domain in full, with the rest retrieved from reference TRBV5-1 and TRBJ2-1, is KAGVTQTPRYLIKTRGQQVTLSCSPISGHRSVSWYQQTPGQGLQFLFEYFSETQRNKGNFPGRFSGRQFSNSRSEMNVSTLELGDSALYLCASSSIPADRGLGEQFFGPGTRLTVL.